The 32 T cell receptor beta chains presented below share a single source sample, sequenced in a study of blood T cell repertoires in COVID-19. Only in-frame clones appear in the TCRdb table, and some are missing; sequencing was by immunoSEQ multiplex PCR. The sample yields about 120,000 clones, about 85% seen once. The sample consisted of peripheral blood. The receptors were gathered from an older man with acute or convalescent COVID-19.

Of note for this clone: This specimen includes other DNA sequences encoding the same CDR3. V and J are TRBV7-9 and TRBJ1-1, with 7 bases lining up with TRBD1. Trimming at V came to 5 bases and at J to 2 bases, leaving 5 bases not matched to a gene. The CDR3 is 14 amino acids. CDR1 and CDR2 (germline): SEHNR, FQNEAQ (reference sequence). The CDR3 DNA reads as TGTGCCAGCAGCCTCGGGACAGATAACACTGAAGCTTTCTTT. It codes for CASSLGTDNTEAFF.

The rearrangement joins TRBV3-1 (or the pseudogene TRBV3-2) to TRBJ2-1, with 11 bases that match TRBD2. Germline V gene data show CDR1 as LGHDT and CDR2 as YNNKEL (reference sequence). The CDR3 length is 17 residues. The ends lost 1 base at V and 3 bases at J; junction bases unmatched: 5. The chain's CDR3 is CASSQVSGGAYYNEQFF. In DNA, the CDR3 is TGTGCCAGCAGCCAAGTTAGCGGGGGGGCCTACTACAATGAGCAGTTCTTC.

The rearrangement uses TRBV5-4 and TRBJ2-5; 13 bases map to TRBD2. V shed 4 bases and J 2 bases; nucleotides not matched to a gene: 8. Germline V lookup: CDR1 SGHNT, CDR2 YYREEE (reference sequence). CDR3 length: 17 amino acids. CDR3 nucleotides: TGTGCCAGCAGCCCAAAGACTAGCGGGGGGCCACAAGAGACCCAGTACTTC. Translating gives CASSPKTSGGPQETQYF.

The chain carries TRBV4-2 and TRBJ2-7; the match to TRBD2 covers 8 bases. Germline-derived CDR1 and CDR2 are LGHNA and YNFKEQ. The length of the CDR3 is 13 residues. The V segment lost 5 bases and the J segment 3 bases; nucleotides outside the gene matches: 3. The CDR3 region is CASSTGLGYEQYF. The CDR3 coding sequence is TGTGCCAGCAGCACGGGACTAGGCTACGAGCAGTACTTC.

This clone came up a few times. The V call is TRBV7-8, the J call TRBJ1-4, with TRBD1 matching over 7 bases. Losses at the gene ends were 1 base for V and 7 bases for J; bases not matched to a gene: 3. The germline gives CDR1 SGHVS, CDR2 FQNEAQ. This CDR3 is built from 14 residues. The CDR3 coding sequence is TGTGCCAGCAGCTTAGACAGGGGAGGTGAAAAACTGTTTTTT. Its translation is CASSLDRGGEKLFF. The full variable domain, completed using reference TRBV7-8 and TRBJ1-4, is GAGVSQSPRYKVAKRGQDVALRCDPISGHVSLFWYQQALGQGPEFLTYFQNEAQLDKSGLPSDRFFAERPEGSVSTLKIQRTQQEDSAVYLCASSLDRGGEKLFFGSGTQLSVL.

The chain joins TRBV5-6 to TRBJ2-1; 14 bases are shared with TRBD2. Germline loops: CDR1 SGHDT, CDR2 YYEEEE. The CDR3 has 16 amino acids. Trimming took 4 bases from V and 12 from J; bases not matched to a gene: 12. The CDR3 coding sequence is TGTGCCAGCAGCGGCGGACTAGCGGGGGGCCGGGTCCGGCAGTTCTTC. This translates into CASSGGLAGGRVRQFF.

The rearrangement joins TRBV29-1 to TRBJ1-2; D not certain. Trimming removed 4 bases from V and 5 bases from J, with 11 bases in between. The germline gives CDR1 SQVTM, CDR2 ANQGSEA. The CDR3 is 12 amino acids. The CDR3 DNA reads TGCAGCGTTGGCTCGAGCTCTTATGGCTACACCTTC. Protein: CSVGSSSYGYTF.

The chain carries TRBV18 and TRBJ1-1; TRBD1 aligns across 8 bases. CDR3 length equals 15 residues. Trimming took 2 bases from V and 4 from J; bases not matched to a gene: 6. The V gene's germline CDR1 is KGHSH and CDR2 LQKENI. CDR3 sequence: CASSPRRQGATEAFF. The CDR3 region has the DNA TGTGCCAGCTCACCAAGGCGCCAGGGGGCCACTGAAGCTTTCTTT.

The gene calls are TRBV30 and TRBJ1-5, with D unclear. This CDR3 comprises 13 residues. Germline V CDR1 and CDR2: GTSNPN, SVGIG (reference sequence). The V gene lost 2 bases and the J gene lost 3 bases, with 8 bases spanning the gap. CDR3 nucleotide sequence: TGTGCCTGGAGTCCGAGTGACAATCAGCCCCAGCATTTT. Residues: CAWSPSDNQPQHF.

The table lists this clone with a count of one. V gene TRBV6-5 combines with J gene TRBJ1-5, with D possibly being TRBD1 (5 bases). Germline V CDR1 and CDR2: MNHEY, SVGAGI. The CDR3 length is 16 residues. Trimming removed 0 bases at V and 4 bases at J, with 13 bases between. The CDR3 reads CASSYSAAGTNQPQHF. For the CDR3, the DNA is TGTGCCAGCAGTTACTCAGCGGCAGGGACTAATCAGCCCCAGCATTTT.

This rearrangement joins TRBV28 to TRBJ2-3, with 9 bases lining up with TRBD1. The length of the CDR3 is 15 residues. The germline CDR1 and CDR2 sequences are MDHEN and SYDVKM. The ends lost 5 bases at V and 1 base at J; junction bases unmatched: 4. The CDR3 coding sequence is TGTGCCAGCAGTCAAAGACAGGGGGGCACAGATACGCAGTATTTT. As protein: CASSQRQGGTDTQYF.

This chain joins TRBV19 and TRBJ1-3; no definite D call. Per the germline V gene, CDR1 is LNHDA and CDR2 is SQIVND (reference sequence). CDR3 length: 15 residues. Trimming took off 3 bases at V and 2 bases at J, with 11 bases between the two ends. Here the CDR3 DNA reads TGTGCCAGTAGTATCTCTGGGAGCACTGGAAACACCATATATTTT. Residues: CASSISGSTGNTIYF.

The rearrangement uses TRBV19 and TRBJ1-2, with D possibly being TRBD1 (6 bases). Trimming took off 4 bases at V and 8 bases at J, with 11 bases between the two ends. The CDR3 is 12 amino acids. In germline, CDR1 is LNHDA, CDR2 SQIVND (reference sequence). The CDR3 spells CASSRGGWGYTF. Written as DNA, the CDR3 is TGTGCCAGTAGTAGGGGGGGCTGGGGCTACACCTTC.

J is TRBJ2-7 and V is TRBV29-1; 7 bases line up with TRBD2. V gave up 2 bases and J gave up 9 bases; unmatched junction bases: 7. The germline gives CDR1 SQVTM, CDR2 ANQGSEA. The CDR3 is 12 amino acids. The CDR3 loop is CSVEQPPGGQYF. The CDR3 nucleotides are TGCAGCGTTGAACAGCCTCCGGGGGGGCAGTACTTC.

The chain links TRBV6-5 to TRBJ1-2, with no clear D. CDR1 MNHEY and CDR2 SVGAGI come from the germline V gene. This CDR3 has 16 residues. The V and J ends lost 2 bases and 4 bases respectively, with 17 bases between them. The CDR3 here is CASSYGPGGLGYGYTF. As DNA, the CDR3 is TGTGCCAGCAGTTACGGGCCAGGAGGCCTAGGCTATGGCTACACCTTC.

The genes are TRBV7-9 and TRBJ1-1, with 7 bases lining up with TRBD1. The trim removed 4 bases at V and 4 bases at J, leaving 6 bases unmatched. CDR1 is SEHNR, CDR2 FQNEAQ, per germline (reference sequence). The CDR3 loop spans 14 amino acids. The CDR3 is CASSSQGGRTEAFF. The CDR3 DNA reads TGTGCCAGCAGCTCCCAGGGGGGACGCACTGAAGCTTTCTTT.

The gene calls are TRBV21-1 and TRBJ1-2; the table gives TRBD1 as D, unverified against the DNA. TRBV21-1 counts as a pseudogene. The length of the CDR3 is 19 residues. CDR3 sequence reads: CASSKDGQPSTQANYGYTF. The CDR3 bases are TGTGCCAGCAGCAAAGACGGACAGCCGAGTACCCAGGCTAACTATGGCTACACCTTC.

This clone has just one count. This chain joins TRBV19 and TRBJ2-1; D call uncertain. The CDR3 sequence is 15 residues long. V was cut by 5 bases and J by 0 bases, with 11 bases left in between. Germline V CDR1 and CDR2: LNHDA, SQIVND (reference sequence). CDR3 sequence reads: CASSSARSSYNEQFF. Here the CDR3 DNA reads TGTGCCAGTAGTTCCGCACGGAGCTCCTACAATGAGCAGTTCTTC.

This rearrangement joins TRBV7-9 to TRBJ2-7; D gene unclear. The germline V and J ends were trimmed by 0 bases and 4 bases, with 10 bases remaining between them. The germline V gene has CDR1 SEHNR and CDR2 FQNEAQ (reference sequence). The CDR3 runs to 14 residues. In DNA, the CDR3 is TGTGCCAGCAGCTTAGCGCCAGGCCGATACGAGCAGTACTTC. This gives the protein CASSLAPGRYEQYF. The whole variable domain, filled in from reference TRBV7-9 and TRBJ2-7, reads DTGVSQNPRHKITKRGQNVTFRCDPISEHNRLYWYRQTLGQGPEFLTYFQNEAQLEKSRLLSDRFSAERPKGSFSTLEIQRTEQGDSAMYLCASSLAPGRYEQYFGPGTRLTVT.

This clone is a singleton in its sample. The chain joins TRBV6-5 to TRBJ1-1; D not certain. Per germline, CDR1 MNHEY and CDR2 SVGAGI. The CDR3 has 12 amino acids. V lost 6 bases to trimming and J lost 0 bases, with 5 bases between them. CDR3 bases: TGTGCCAGCAGATATATGAACACTGAAGCTTTCTTT. It is translated as CASRYMNTEAFF.

The chain links TRBV7-9 to TRBJ1-4, with a tentative D call TRBD1 (5 bases). V was cut by 5 bases and J by 3 bases, with 13 bases left in between. This CDR3 comprises 15 residues. Germline V gene lookup returns CDR1 SEHNR and CDR2 FQNEAQ (reference sequence). The CDR3 region has the DNA TGTGCCAGCAGCGCGGGGACCGTCTCTAATGAAAAACTGTTTTTT. Amino acid sequence: CASSAGTVSNEKLFF.

The gene calls are TRBV11-2 and TRBJ1-5; TRBD1 aligns across 7 bases. V lost 1 base, J lost 7 bases, and 7 bases stayed unmatched. The germline V gene encodes CDR1 SGHAT and CDR2 FQNNGV. The CDR3 runs to 15 residues. CDR3 coding DNA: TGTGCCAGCAGCTTAGGAGGGGGCGCTTTCCAGCCCCAGCATTTT. Amino acid sequence: CASSLGGGAFQPQHF.

The chain employs TRBV6-5 and TRBJ2-2; D ambiguous. The CDR3 runs to 12 residues. With 6 bases removed from V and 1 base from J, the gap between germline ends came to 3 bases. Germline CDR1 MNHEY, CDR2 SVGAGI. CDR3 loop: CASSRNTGELFF. DNA for the CDR3: TGTGCCAGCAGCCGGAACACCGGGGAGCTGTTTTTT.

The rearrangement joins TRBV9 to TRBJ1-6; 9 bases agree with TRBD1. Looked up from germline, CDR1 is SGDLS and CDR2 is YYNGEE. V dropped 3 bases and J dropped 4; count of bases not matched to a gene: 2. The CDR3 covers 15 residues. In DNA, the CDR3 is TGTGCCAGCAGCGCTGACAGGGGGTATAATTCACCCCTCCACTTT. Amino acids: CASSADRGYNSPLHF.

This chain uses TRBV25-1 with TRBJ1-4; the D is unclear. The germline V gene encodes CDR1 MGHDK and CDR2 SYGVNS. V was pared by 4 bases and J by 11 bases, with 8 bases between. The CDR3 is made up of 11 amino acids. The CDR3 loop reads CASSGRSKLFF. In DNA, the CDR3 is TGTGCCAGCAGTGGCAGATCGAAACTGTTTTTT.

The J gene is TRBJ1-4, the V gene TRBV5-4, with 8 bases aligning to TRBD1. The germline gives CDR1 SGHNT, CDR2 YYREEE (reference sequence). Trimming took 4 bases from V and 8 from J; bases not matched to a gene: 13. The CDR3 runs to 16 residues. The CDR3 reads CASSVDRAGLQEKLFF. CDR3 DNA sequence: TGTGCCAGCAGCGTGGACAGGGCAGGACTCCAAGAAAAACTGTTTTTT.

The CDR3 here is CASSSRTRSQETQYF. The CDR3 nucleotides read TGCGCCAGCAGCTCCCGGACTAGGTCCCAAGAGACCCAGTACTTC. The V gene is TRBV5-1, the J gene TRBJ2-5, with TRBD2 matching over 7 bases. The V gene's germline CDR1 is SGHRS and CDR2 YFSETQ. The CDR3 contains 15 residues. Trimming cost V 3 bases and J 1 base; bases outside gene matches: 6.

The chain couples TRBV4-1 to TRBJ1-4; TRBD1 matches 7 bases. The germline CDR1 and CDR2 sequences are MGHRA and YSYEKL. The V and J ends lost 6 bases and 4 bases, in that order; junction bases with no gene match: 8. CDR3 length: 15 amino acids. The CDR3 reads CASRTIGTVNEKLFF. CDR3 coding DNA: TGCGCCAGCAGGACGATCGGGACAGTTAATGAAAAACTGTTTTTT.

This chain uses TRBV10-1 with TRBJ2-1; TRBD2 matches 9 bases. The CDR3 consists of 17 residues. Per the germline V gene, CDR1 is WNHNN and CDR2 is SYGVQD (reference sequence). V shed 1 base, J shed 6 bases, and the junction held 10 bases outside the gene matches. Here the CDR3 reads CASSEWISGGFANEQFF. For the CDR3, the DNA is TGCGCCAGCAGTGAGTGGATTAGCGGGGGATTCGCCAATGAGCAGTTCTTC.

The chain employs TRBV28 and TRBJ1-3, with D tentatively TRBD1 (5 bases). The V end was cut by 7 bases, the J end by 2 bases, with 12 bases between. Germline lookup yields CDR1 MDHEN and CDR2 SYDVKM. CDR3 length equals 14 residues. The CDR3: CASMEGSPGNTIYF. CDR3 coding DNA: TGTGCCAGCATGGAGGGGTCCCCTGGAAACACCATATATTTT.

CDR3: CAWMPGDTRSSPLHF. CDR3 DNA: TGTGCCTGGATGCCTGGGGACACTCGTAGTTCACCCCTCCACTTT. The chain carries TRBV30 and TRBJ1-6, with D tentatively TRBD1 (6 bases). V was trimmed by 4 bases and J by 9 bases, leaving 19 bases between them. Germline assignment: CDR1 GTSNPN and CDR2 SVGIG (reference sequence). The CDR3 has 15 residues.

The chain is built from TRBV14 and TRBJ2-3; possibly TRBD1 for D (6 bases). This CDR3 contains 15 residues. From germline, CDR1 is SGHDN and CDR2 FVKESK. Trimming left V 3 bases short and J 4 bases short, with 14 bases between. The chain's CDR3 is CASSHQGIMADTQYF. The CDR3 coding sequence is TGTGCCAGCAGCCACCAGGGGATAATGGCAGATACGCAGTATTTT.